The source of this TCR beta chain is a study of early T cells in non-severe SARS-CoV-2 infection. TCRdb analysed the 5' RACE reads with MiXCR anew, one entry per CDR3 protein. Of around 52,000 distinct CDR3 sequences listed, roughly an eighth are singletons. V lost 5 bases and J 4 bases, leaving 18 bases between the germline ends. This CDR3 spans 16 amino acids. From germline, CDR1 is LNHDA and CDR2 SQIVND (reference sequence). This clonotype was counted many times. This receptor was identified in an adult who was a healthcare worker with PCR-confirmed SARS-CoV-2 infection or an uninfected control (not recorded which). This chain connects TRBV19 to TRBJ1-5; D call uncertain. Sequenced: whole blood. The CDR3 sequence: CASSWGDGRFNQPQHF. CDR3 bases: TGTGCCAGTAGTTGGGGAGATGGACGTTTTAATCAGCCCCAGCATTTT.